The TCR beta chain described here comes from a study of technical replicates of blood from four donors. Sequencing used immunoSEQ multiplex PCR; TCRdb keeps in-frame clones, though not all of them. The sample yields under 85,000 clones, 95% to 97% seen once. Germline CDR1 and CDR2: MNHEY and SMNVEV (reference sequence). Trimming removed 4 bases from V and 4 bases from J, with 17 bases in between. This CDR3 comprises 16 residues. The sequence came from a human donor in good health. This rearrangement joins TRBV27 to TRBJ1-5, with D perhaps matching TRBD1 (6 bases). The sample was T cells isolated from PBMCs. This CDR3 reads CASSYSVGGVNQPQHF. As DNA, the CDR3 is TGTGCCAGCAGTTATAGTGTTGGGGGCGTAAATCAGCCCCAGCATTTT.